This T cell receptor beta chain was recovered during a study of blood T cell repertoires in COVID-19. Study at large: Researchers got acute and convalescent COVID-19 samples from the United States, Italy and Spain. T cells, B-cell-depleted T cells, or PBMCs supplied cDNA or gDNA.

V was pared by 4 bases and J by 6 bases, with 13 bases between. CDR3 length: 13 residues. Germline V gene lookup returns CDR1 SGHKS and CDR2 YYEKEE (reference sequence). In the source study's methods: Reference gene primer amplification gave nucleated cell count estimates. Sequencing was performed with immunoSEQ multiplex PCR; in TCRdb, only in-frame clones are kept and a portion is missing. Clone size and the V and J calls come from that table; the DNA yielded D and trimming. Of around 97,000 clones in the sample, approximately 84% were seen once. The chain couples TRBV5-5 to TRBJ1-1, with unresolved D. Sequencing was done on a sample of peripheral blood. The TCR comes from a man aged 65-85 years with acute or convalescent COVID-19. Written as DNA, the CDR3 is TGTGCCAGCAGCCCCGAGTTTAACGCTGAAGCTTTCTTT. This translates into CASSPEFNAEAFF.